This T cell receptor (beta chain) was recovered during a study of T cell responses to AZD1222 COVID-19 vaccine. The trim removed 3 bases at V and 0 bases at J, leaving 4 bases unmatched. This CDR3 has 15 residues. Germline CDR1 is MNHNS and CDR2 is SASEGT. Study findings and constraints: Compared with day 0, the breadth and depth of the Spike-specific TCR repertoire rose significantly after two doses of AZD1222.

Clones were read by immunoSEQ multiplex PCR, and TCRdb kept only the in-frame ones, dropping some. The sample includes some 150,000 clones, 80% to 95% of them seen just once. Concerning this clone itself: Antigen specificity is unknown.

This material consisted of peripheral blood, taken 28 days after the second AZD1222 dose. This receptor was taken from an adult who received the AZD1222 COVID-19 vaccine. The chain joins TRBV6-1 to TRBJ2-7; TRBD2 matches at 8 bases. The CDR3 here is CASSESGGSSYEQYF. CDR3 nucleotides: TGTGCCAGCAGTGAGAGCGGGGGTAGCTCCTACGAGCAGTACTTC.